This T cell receptor beta chain emerged from a study of T cells after posttransplantation cyclophosphamide. Study-wide results and caveats: Blood and skin or GI T cell repertoires showed limited TRB overlap.

Cyclophosphamide on days +3 and +4 followed busulfan-fludarabine conditioning and a marrow graft. A note on this clone: Its antigen is undetermined.

The V gene lost 2 bases and the J gene lost 2 bases, with 6 bases spanning the gap. The CDR3 runs to 13 residues. Per the germline V gene, CDR1 is ENHRY and CDR2 is SYGVKD. Clones were sequenced by immunoSEQ multiplex PCR, and TCRdb holds only the in-frame ones, with some missing. Of roughly 20,000 clones listed, 70% to 85% are singletons. The rearrangement joins TRBV10-3 to TRBJ1-2, with a possible D match to TRBD1 (6 bases). The clonotype originates from a male patient aged 25 to 39 who received an allogeneic stem cell transplant from a related donor, was CMV-positive, and had acute GVHD only. Some T cells may be the graft donor's. Sequencing used PBMCs, obtained after an allogeneic stem cell transplant with post-transplant cyclophosphamide. CDR3 amino acids: CAISEGQNYGYTF. The CDR3 region has the DNA TGTGCCATCAGTGAGGGACAGAACTATGGCTACACCTTC.